This TCR beta chain was captured in a study of glioma-infiltrating T cells. Regarding the study as a whole: Very few CDR3 sequences were shared between tissue and blood. Above-expected tissue-blood divergence occurred in all gliomas, most in low-grade ones.

The iRepertoire nested amplicon-rescue multiplex PCR amplified TCR alpha and beta CDR3s from RNA. For one-step reverse transcription and amplification, about 90-450 ng of tissue mRNA or PBMC total RNA was used. TCRdb re-called the multiplex PCR reads through MiXCR, storing one row per CDR3 protein. Among approximately 190,000 distinct CDR3 sequences listed, 30% to 40% were seen once. CDR1 SEHNR and CDR2 FQNEAQ come from the germline V gene (reference sequence). With V trimmed by 8 bases and J by 4 bases, 2 bases remained unmatched. The CDR3 loop spans 12 amino acids. This clonotype was seen many times. Its antigen remains unidentified.

The sample comprised glioma tissue, nonneoplastic brain tissue, or PBMCs (not recorded which). This clonotype was obtained from a human donor with low-grade glioma or glioblastoma, undergoing nonglioma brain surgery, or in good health (not recorded which). The genes are TRBV7-9 and TRBJ2-7; TRBD1 matches at 10 bases. The CDR3 reads CASEDRGYEQYF. CDR3 in DNA: TGTGCCAGCGAGGACAGGGGGTACGAGCAGTACTTC.